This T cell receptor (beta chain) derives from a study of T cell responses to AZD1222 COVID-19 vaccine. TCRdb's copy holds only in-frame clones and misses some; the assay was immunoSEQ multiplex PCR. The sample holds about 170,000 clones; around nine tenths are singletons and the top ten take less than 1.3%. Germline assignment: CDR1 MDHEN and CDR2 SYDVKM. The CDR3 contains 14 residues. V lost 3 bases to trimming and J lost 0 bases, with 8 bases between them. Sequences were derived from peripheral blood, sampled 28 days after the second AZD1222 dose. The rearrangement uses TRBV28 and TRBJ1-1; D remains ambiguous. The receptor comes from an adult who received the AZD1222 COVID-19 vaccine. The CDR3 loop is CASSLVGLNTEAFF. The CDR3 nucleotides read TGTGCCAGCAGTTTGGTGGGGTTGAACACTGAAGCTTTCTTT.